The clone carrying this T cell receptor beta chain occurred a few times. The target antigen is unknown. V trimming: 2 bases; J trimming: 10 bases; junction bases outside the gene matches: 9. Looked up from germline, CDR1 is MNHNS and CDR2 is SASEGT. CDR3 length: 14 residues. Time point indicated: week 35, safety follow-up. Topical imiquimod accompanied each vaccine dose, which consisted of 300 ug of mutant IDH1 20-mer peptide. The data were obtained in a study of a mutant IDH1 vaccine in newly diagnosed glioma. Method: immunoSEQ multiplex PCR; TCRdb's copy keeps in-frame clones and lacks some. The sample shows roughly 52,000 clones, less than 80% of them seen only once.

The chain uses TRBV6-1 and TRBJ1-1; 8 bases fit TRBD1. This receptor was identified in a man aged 40-49 years with glioma. The specimen comprised PBMCs, sampled from a glioma patient whose treatment included an IDH1 peptide vaccine. The CDR3 spells CASSEMGQVLSAFF. CDR3 DNA: TGTGCCAGCAGTGAAATGGGACAGGTGTTATCAGCTTTCTTT.